The sequence of this T cell receptor (beta chain) was determined in a study of identical twins. From the 5' RACE reads, TCRdb called clonotypes with MiXCR, one entry per CDR3 protein. The sample lists approximately 220,000 distinct CDR3 sequences; around 10% were seen once. This clonotype was counted between two and nine times. V shed 2 bases, J shed 3 bases, and the junction held 10 bases outside the gene matches. The germline gives CDR1 KGHSH, CDR2 LQKENI. The length of the CDR3 is 16 residues. The receptor's source is a woman aged 18-29 years in good health. The chain recombines TRBV18 with TRBJ2-7; TRBD2 matches 7 bases. The sequencing sample was made of memory (CD45RO+) T cells sorted from blood. The CDR3 sequence: CASSPARAGTNYEQYF. CDR3 coding DNA: TGTGCCAGCTCACCAGCTCGAGCGGGAACCAACTACGAGCAGTACTTC.